This T cell receptor beta chain was obtained from a study of cytomegalovirus exposure and HLA in healthy donors. Study-level results: Reports indicated that the classifier achieved high specificity and sensitivity in diagnosing cytomegalovirus status. Researchers reported that a few CMV-associated chains were confirmed in vitro as CMV antigen-specific. Researchers catalogued about 150 TCR beta chains as cytomegalovirus-associated. Most TCRs appeared rarely, but some public TCRs recurred in many donors.

To note about this clone: The target antigen is unknown.

This table comes from immunoSEQ multiplex PCR, and its TCRdb copy is limited to in-frame clones, with some not included. Of around 250,000 clones listed, roughly 89% are singletons. Per germline, CDR1 MGHDK and CDR2 SYGVNS. This CDR3 is built from 14 residues. V was trimmed by 5 bases and J by 1 base, leaving 11 bases between them. The sequenced sample consisted of PBMCs. The clonotype originates from a woman under 30 in good health and CMV-seronegative. The J gene is TRBJ1-1, the V gene TRBV25-1, with a weak D call TRBD1 (6 bases). CDR3 sequence: CASSLQGQNTEAFF. CDR3 sequence (DNA): TGTGCCAGCAGTTTGCAGGGGCAGAACACTGAAGCTTTCTTT.